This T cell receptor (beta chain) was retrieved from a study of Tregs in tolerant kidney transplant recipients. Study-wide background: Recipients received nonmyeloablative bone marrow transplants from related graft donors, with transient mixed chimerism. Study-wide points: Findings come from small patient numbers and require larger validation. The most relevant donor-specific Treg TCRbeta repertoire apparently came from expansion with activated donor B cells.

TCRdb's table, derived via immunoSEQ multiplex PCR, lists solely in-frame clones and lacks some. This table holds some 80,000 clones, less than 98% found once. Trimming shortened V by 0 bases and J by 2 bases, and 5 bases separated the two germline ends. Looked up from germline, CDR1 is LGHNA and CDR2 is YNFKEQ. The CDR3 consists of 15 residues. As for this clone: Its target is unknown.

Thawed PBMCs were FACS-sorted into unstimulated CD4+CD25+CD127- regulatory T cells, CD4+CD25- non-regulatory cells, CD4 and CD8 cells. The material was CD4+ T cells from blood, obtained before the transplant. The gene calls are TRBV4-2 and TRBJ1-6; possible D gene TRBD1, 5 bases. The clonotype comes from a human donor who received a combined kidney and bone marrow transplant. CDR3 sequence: CASSQDRAYNSPLHF. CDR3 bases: TGTGCCAGCAGCCAAGACAGGGCCTATAATTCACCCCTCCACTTT.